The T cell receptor (beta chain) under discussion was sequenced for a study of Tregs in tolerant kidney transplant recipients. This CDR3 is built from 13 residues. Germline assignment: CDR1 LNHDA and CDR2 SQIVND (reference sequence). The V end lost 4 bases, the J end lost 2 bases, and 8 bases lay between the germline ends. With respect to this clone: The antigen is not known. The sequenced fragment ends 3 residues before the CDR3 boundary, so the rest is inferred from the germline J gene.

The repertoire was sequenced with immunoSEQ multiplex PCR; TCRdb's copy has only in-frame clones and lacks some. The sample spans tens of thousands of clones; the ten largest clones claim about 0.85%. Findings and limits, study-wide: This study did not directly address biological reproducibility. Expanding Tregs on activated donor B cells appeared to best identify donor-specific TCRbeta clones. Nucleotide sequences could not be compared across some patients' samples due to primer changes.

Unstimulated regulatory T cells (CD4+CD25+CD127-), CD4+CD25- non-regulatory cells, CD4 and CD8 cells were FACS-sorted from thawed PBMCs. The TCR sequence derives from a human donor who received a combined kidney and bone marrow transplant. The input for sequencing was CD4+ T cells from blood, taken before the transplant. The rearrangement links TRBV19 to TRBJ1-2; perhaps TRBD1 as D (6 bases). The sequenced part of the CDR3 DNA is TGTGCCAGTAGTAGAACAGGGAACTATGGC. Amino acid sequence: CASSRTGNYG. The complete CDR3 protein is CASSRTGNYGYTF.